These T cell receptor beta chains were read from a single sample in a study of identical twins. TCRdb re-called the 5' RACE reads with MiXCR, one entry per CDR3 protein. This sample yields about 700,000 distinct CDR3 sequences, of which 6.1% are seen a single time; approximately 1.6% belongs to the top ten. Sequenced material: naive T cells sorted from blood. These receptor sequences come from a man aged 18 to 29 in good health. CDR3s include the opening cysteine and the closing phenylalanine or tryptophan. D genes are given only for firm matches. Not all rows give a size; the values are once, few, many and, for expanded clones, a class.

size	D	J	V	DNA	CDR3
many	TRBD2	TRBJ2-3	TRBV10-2	TGTGCCAGCAGGGGGACTAGCGGGAGCACAGATACGCAGTATTTT	CASRGTSGSTDTQYF
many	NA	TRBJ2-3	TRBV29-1	TGCAGCGTTCAGCAGGGTTCGGATACGCAGTATTTT	CSVQQGSDTQYF
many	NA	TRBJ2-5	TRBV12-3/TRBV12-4	TGTGCCAGCAGTTCACCCAGAGCGTCCTACCAAGAGACCCAGTACTTC	CASSSPRASYQETQYF
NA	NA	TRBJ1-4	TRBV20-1	TGCAGTGCGGTGAACCACCCCACAACTAATGAAAAACTGTTTTTT	CSAVNHPTTNEKLFF
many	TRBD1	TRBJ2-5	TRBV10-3	TGTGCCATCAGTGGACGCCGGGACAGGGGAAAAGAGACCCAGTACTTC	CAISGRRDRGKETQYF
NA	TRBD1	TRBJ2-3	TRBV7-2	TGTGCCAGCAGCGACAGGGGGCGAGATACGCAGTATTTT	CASSDRGRDTQYF
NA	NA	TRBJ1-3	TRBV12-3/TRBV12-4	TGTGCCAGCAGCCGAAACACCATATATTTT	CASSRNTIYF
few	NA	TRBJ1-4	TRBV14	TGTGCCAGCAGCCAAGTTCGCAGGGCCAGACGGGAAAAACTGTTTTTT	CASSQVRRARREKLFF
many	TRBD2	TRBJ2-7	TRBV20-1	TGCAGTGCGGAGGACTCTAGCGGGCAATACGAGCAGTACTTC	CSAEDSSGQYEQYF
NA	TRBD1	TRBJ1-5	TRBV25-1	TGTGCCAGCAGCGGGGACAGGGGTCTGAATCAGCCCCAGCATTTT	CASSGDRGLNQPQHF
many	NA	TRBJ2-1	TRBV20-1	TGCAGTGCTTACACGGGACGCTATGAGCAGTTCTTC	CSAYTGRYEQFF
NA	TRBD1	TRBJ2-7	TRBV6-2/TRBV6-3	TGTGCCAGCAGTTACATTACAGGGGGTTTCCTCGAGCAGTACTTC	CASSYITGGFLEQYF
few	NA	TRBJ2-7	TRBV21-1	TGTGCCAGCAGCAAGAGGAGTAACGAGCAGTACTTC	CASSKRSNEQYF
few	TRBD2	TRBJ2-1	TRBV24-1	TGTGCCACCGGAGGGACTAGCGGGAGGCCGGAGGACAATGAGCAGTTCTTC	CATGGTSGRPEDNEQFF
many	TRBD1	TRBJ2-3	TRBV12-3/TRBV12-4	TGTGCCAGCAGTTTATGGACAGGGGGGGCAGATACGCAGTATTTT	CASSLWTGGADTQYF
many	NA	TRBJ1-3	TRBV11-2	TGTGCCAGCAGCCCGACGGGCCCACTGGCTGGAAACACCATATATTTT	CASSPTGPLAGNTIYF
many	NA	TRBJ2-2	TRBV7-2	TGTGCCAGCAGCTTAGTACTAGCGAACACCGGGGAGCTGTTTTTT	CASSLVLANTGELFF
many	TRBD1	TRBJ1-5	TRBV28	TGTGCCAGCAGCCCCGGCCAGGGGGTATATAGCAATCAGCCCCAGCATTTT	CASSPGQGVYSNQPQHF
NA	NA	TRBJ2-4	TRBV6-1	TGTGCCGTAGGCCTGAGCAGTAAAAACATTCAGTACTTC	CAVGLSSKNIQYF
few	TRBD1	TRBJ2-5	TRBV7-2	TGTGCCAGCAGCCGGGATGGACAGGCGGCCCAGTACTTC	CASSRDGQAAQYF
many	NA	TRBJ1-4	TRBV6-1	TGTGCCAGCAGTGAAGTTGGGGCAGATCATTTTCGGGAAAAACTGTTTTTT	CASSEVGADHFREKLFF
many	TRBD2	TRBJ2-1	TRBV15	TGTGCCACCAAGGGGTGGCCTAGCGGGGCGGTCGGCAATGAGCAGTTCTTC	CATKGWPSGAVGNEQFF
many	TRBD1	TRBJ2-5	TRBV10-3	TGTGCCATCAGGACGACAGGGGACGAAGAGACCCAGTACTTC	CAIRTTGDEETQYF
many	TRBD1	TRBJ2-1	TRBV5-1	TGCGCCAGCAGCCCGGACAGGGGATGGTTCTTC	CASSPDRGWFF
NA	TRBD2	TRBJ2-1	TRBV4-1	TGCGCCAGCAGCCAAGATCGCGGGGGTTACTACAATGAGCAGTTCTTC	CASSQDRGGYYNEQFF
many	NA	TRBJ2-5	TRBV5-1	TGCGCCAGCAGCTTGGGGGGGGCTGAAGAGACCCAGTACTTC	CASSLGGAEETQYF
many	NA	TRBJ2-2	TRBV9	TGTGCCAGCAGCGTAGGGACTACCGGGACCGGGGAGCTGTTTTTT	CASSVGTTGTGELFF
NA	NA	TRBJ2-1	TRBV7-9	TGTGCCAGCAGCCCAAGGGGATTTGATATCTACAATGAGCAGTTCTTC	CASSPRGFDIYNEQFF
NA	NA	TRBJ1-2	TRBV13	TGTGCCAGCAGCTTTAATCGGGGGTTGGGCGGCTACACCTTC	CASSFNRGLGGYTF
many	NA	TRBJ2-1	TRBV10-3	TGTGCCATCAGTGGGGGACCCAGCAATACCTACAATGAGCAGTTCTTC	CAISGGPSNTYNEQFF
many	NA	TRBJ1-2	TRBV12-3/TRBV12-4	TGTGCCAGCAGTTTACCGGGGGCTGTTGGCTACACCTTC	CASSLPGAVGYTF
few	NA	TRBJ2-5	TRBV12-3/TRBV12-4	TGTGCCAGCAGTTTGGACCAAAACCAAGAGACCCAGTACTTC	CASSLDQNQETQYF
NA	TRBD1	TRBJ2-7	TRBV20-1	TGCAGTGCTAGAGAGGCGGGGACAGGTACCTACGAGCAGTACTTC	CSAREAGTGTYEQYF
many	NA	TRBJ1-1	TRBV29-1	TGCAGCGTTGAACCTACAGGGCCGCACACTGAAGCTTTCTTT	CSVEPTGPHTEAFF
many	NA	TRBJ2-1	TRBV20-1	TGCAGTGCTAGAGACCCGCCCGGGGCAGCCCACAATGAGCAGTTCTTC	CSARDPPGAAHNEQFF
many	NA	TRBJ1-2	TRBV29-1	TGCAGCGCTACCGGGACAACCTATGGCTACACCTTC	CSATGTTYGYTF
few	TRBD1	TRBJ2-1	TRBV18	TGTGCCAGCTCAATGACAGGGGAAGAGCAGTTCTTC	CASSMTGEEQFF
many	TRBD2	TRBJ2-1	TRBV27	TGTGCCAGCAGTTTTAGACTAGCGGGAGAGTCTGTGACCCATACCTACAATGAGCAGTTCTTC	CASSFRLAGESVTHTYNEQFF
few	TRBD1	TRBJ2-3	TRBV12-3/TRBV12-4	TGTGCCAGCAGTTTTTGGACAGGGGGCACAGATACGCAGTATTTT	CASSFWTGGTDTQYF
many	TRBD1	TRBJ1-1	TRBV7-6	TGTGCCAGCAGCCAACTGGACAGGGGGTCCCTATCCTTT	CASSQLDRGSLSF
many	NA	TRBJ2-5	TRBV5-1	TGCGCCAGCAGCCACGTGGAGGGGGAGACCCAGTACTTC	CASSHVEGETQYF
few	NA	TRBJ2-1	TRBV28	TGTGCCAGCACTAACAGCAGGAGGGCCGTTGAGCAGTTCTTC	CASTNSRRAVEQFF
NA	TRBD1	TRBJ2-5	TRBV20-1	TGCAGCGGGGGACAGGGGGCGAGATCAGAGACCCAGTACTTC	CSGGQGARSETQYF